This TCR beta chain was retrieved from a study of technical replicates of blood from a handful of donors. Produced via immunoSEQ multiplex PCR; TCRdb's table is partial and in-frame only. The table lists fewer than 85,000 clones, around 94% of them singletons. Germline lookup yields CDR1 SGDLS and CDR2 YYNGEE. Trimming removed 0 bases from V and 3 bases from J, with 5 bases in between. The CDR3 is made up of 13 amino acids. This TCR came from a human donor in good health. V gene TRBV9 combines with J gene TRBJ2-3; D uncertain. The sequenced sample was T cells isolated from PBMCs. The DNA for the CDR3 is TGTGCCAGCAGCGTAGGCAGTACAGATACGCAGTATTTT. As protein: CASSVGSTDTQYF.